This T cell receptor (beta chain) emerged from a study of radiation and T cells in renal cell carcinoma. Sequenced by immunoSEQ multiplex PCR; TCRdb stores in-frame clones only, minus some. The table lists over 85,000 clones, under 90% of them singletons. Time point reported: baseline pretreatment blood. Stated treatment: 15 Gy SBRT to primary tumor, nephrectomy 4 weeks later. The sample in question was blood, obtained from a patient whose treatment included radiotherapy and nephrectomy. The receptor was isolated from a man between 60 and 75 years old with renal cell carcinoma.

In DNA, the CDR3 is TGTGCCACCCGCGGGAGTTCCTACAATGAGCAGTTCTTC. This translates into CATRGSSYNEQFF. This sequence joins TRBV15 and TRBJ2-1; TRBD2 matches at 7 bases. V trimming: 8 bases; J trimming: 1 base; junction bases outside the gene matches: 2. The CDR3 contains 13 residues. Germline loops: CDR1 LNHNV, CDR2 YYDKDF (reference sequence).